The 2 T cell receptor beta chains given below trace back to one sample, sequenced in a study of CD8 T cells in Susac syndrome. An amount of RNA that ranged from roughly 0.5 to 1 ug was reverse transcribed with random hexamers. TCRdb reprocessed the immunoSEQ multiplex PCR reads with MiXCR, giving one entry per CDR3 protein. The sample holds fewer than 60,000 distinct CDR3 sequences, 95% seen once. Material for sequencing was CD8+ T cells from PBMCs. The receptors come from a human donor with Susac syndrome.

The rearrangement uses TRBV24-1 and TRBJ2-1, with D possibly matching TRBD2 (5 bases). The CDR3 sequence is 14 residues long. Between the trimmed V and J ends, which lost 3 bases and 7 bases, there was a span of 12 bases. Germline V gives CDR1 KGHDR, CDR2 SFDVKD. The CDR3 protein is CATSDHGLLNEQFF. The CDR3 DNA is TGTGCCACCAGTGATCATGGACTGCTAAATGAGCAGTTCTTC.

The chain employs TRBV10-3 and TRBJ2-3; D remains unclear. Germline assignment: CDR1 ENHRY and CDR2 SYGVKD. The CDR3 covers 16 residues. V lost 2 bases and J lost 4, with 16 bases in between. CDR3 sequence: CAISELFRKQSDTQYF. The CDR3 DNA sequence: TGTGCCATCAGTGAGCTGTTCCGAAAGCAATCAGATACGCAGTATTTT.